The 18 T cell receptor beta chains given below trace back to one sample, sequenced in a study of blood T cell repertoires in COVID-19. The repertoire was sequenced with immunoSEQ multiplex PCR; TCRdb's copy has only in-frame clones and lacks some. The repertoire consists of 330,000 or so clones, with about 87% occurring once and the leading ten covering around 9.9%. The sample was peripheral blood. These receptors originate from a man aged 25 to 40 with COVID-19, enrolled during active disease.

V gene TRBV6-6 combines with J gene TRBJ1-5, with 10 positions matching TRBD1. The CDR3 is made up of 13 amino acids. The germline gives CDR1 MNHNY, CDR2 SVGAGI (reference sequence). After removal of 8 bases from V and 7 bases from J, the junction contained 5 bases not matched to a gene. The CDR3 bases are TGTGCCAGCCATGGACAGGGGGAACAGCCCCAGCATTTT. Translating gives CASHGQGEQPQHF.

In its sample, this clone was seen once. The CDR3 DNA reads TGTGCCATCAAGGGTCCTGCGGGAGGGAGCTCCTACGAGCAGTACTTC. This sequence encodes CAIKGPAGGSSYEQYF. V usage is TRBV10-3 and J usage is TRBJ2-7, with 9 bases aligning to TRBD2. This CDR3 has 16 residues. Germline V gene sequence: CDR1 ENHRY, CDR2 SYGVKD. V lost 7 bases, J lost 0 bases, and 10 bases stayed unmatched.

Written as DNA, the CDR3 is TGTGCCACCAGCAGGAGGAGCAACAATGAGCAGTTCTTC. This sequence encodes CATSRRSNNEQFF. V is TRBV15 and J is TRBJ2-1, with D unresolved. Germline V gene sequence: CDR1 LNHNV, CDR2 YYDKDF (reference sequence). This CDR3 spans 13 amino acids. Trimming cost V 3 bases and J 5 bases, with 8 bases left between them.

The rearrangement links TRBV7-2 to TRBJ2-2; 7 nucleotides agree with TRBD1. CDR1 is SGHTA, CDR2 FQGNSA, per germline. CDR3 length: 17 amino acids. Unmatched junction bases numbered 13, after V lost 4 bases and J lost 5 bases. CDR3 residues: CASSWGQRKRGTGELFF. The CDR3 nucleotides read TGTGCCAGCAGCTGGGGACAGCGAAAAAGGGGGACCGGGGAGCTGTTTTTT. Full variable domain (missing parts from reference TRBV7-2 and TRBJ2-2): GAGVSQSPSNKVTEKGKDVELRCDPISGHTALYWYRQSLGQGLEFLIYFQGNSAPDKSGLPSDRFSAERTGGSVSTLTIQRTQQEDSAVYLCASSWGQRKRGTGELFFGEGSRLTVL.

V gene TRBV7-9 combines with J gene TRBJ1-2; perhaps TRBD1 as D (5 bases). The CDR3 totals 11 residues. Per the germline V gene, CDR1 is SEHNR and CDR2 is FQNEAQ (reference sequence). Trimming shortened V by 6 bases and J by 8 bases, and 10 bases separated the two germline ends. The CDR3: CASRTANGYTF. CDR3 in DNA: TGTGCCAGCAGGACAGCGAACGGCTACACCTTC.

The chain has TRBV6-5 and TRBJ1-2; no clear D gene. CDR1 and CDR2 from the germline V gene are MNHEY and SVGAGI. V was clipped by 4 bases and J by 8 bases, with 8 bases between them. The CDR3 is made up of 11 amino acids. CDR3 region: CASSSTWGYTF. CDR3 in DNA: TGTGCCAGCAGTTCGACTTGGGGCTACACCTTC.

The J gene is TRBJ2-3, the V gene TRBV7-2; D perhaps matches TRBD1 (5 bases). Trimming removed 6 bases from V and 0 bases from J, with 13 bases in between. Germline CDR1 SGHTA, CDR2 FQGNSA. The CDR3 covers 15 residues. The CDR3 here is CASRPRQTSTDTQYF. CDR3 bases: TGTGCCAGCAGACCACGACAGACCAGCACAGATACGCAGTATTTT.

This clone showed up just once. The chain couples TRBV29-1 to TRBJ2-3, with 7 nucleotides matching TRBD1. From germline, CDR1 is SQVTM and CDR2 ANQGSEA. V gave up 6 bases and J gave up 1 base; unmatched junction bases: 4. CDR3 length equals 13 residues. CDR3 coding DNA: TGCAGCGTCGCCGGGACAGGCACAGATACGCAGTATTTT. It translates to CSVAGTGTDTQYF.

The V and J genes are TRBV4-2 and TRBJ2-3; TRBD2 might be the D (6 bases). From germline, CDR1 is LGHNA and CDR2 YNFKEQ. The CDR3 consists of 16 residues. V lost 2 bases and J lost 5, with 17 bases in between. The DNA of the CDR3 is TGTGCCAGCAGCCAACAAGGCGGTCTGGGGGGAGATACGCAGTATTTT. This codes for CASSQQGGLGGDTQYF.

V usage is TRBV28 and J usage is TRBJ1-1; 7 bases align to TRBD1. The CDR3 loop spans 19 amino acids. CDR1 MDHEN and CDR2 SYDVKM come from the germline V gene. J gave up 1 base and V 6 bases, and 20 bases lay outside the gene matches. The CDR3 loop reads CASRRALGGEGERNTEAFF. CDR3 coding DNA: TGTGCCAGCAGGCGGGCTCTAGGGGGCGAGGGGGAGCGGAACACTGAAGCTTTCTTT.

In its sample, this clone was seen many times. The rearrangement joins TRBV5-1 to TRBJ1-3; maybe TRBD1 (5 bases). CDR3 length: 16 amino acids. V lost 4 bases, J lost 2 bases, and 16 bases lay in between. The germline CDR1 and CDR2 sequences are SGHRS and YFSETQ. DNA for the CDR3: TGCGCCAGCAGCCCCCAAACCGGGGGAGCTGGAAACACCATATATTTT. Amino acid sequence: CASSPQTGGAGNTIYF.

V and J are TRBV19 and TRBJ2-5; D possibly corresponds to TRBD1 (6 bases). V was pared by 3 bases and J by 5 bases, with 13 bases between. CDR3 length equals 14 residues. Germline CDR1 LNHDA, CDR2 SQIVND (reference sequence). The CDR3 DNA reads as TGTGCCAGTAGTATGGGGCAGGGGCCCGAGACCCAGTACTTC. Protein product: CASSMGQGPETQYF.

CDR3 loop: CASSPDRGYSNQPQHF. The DNA of the CDR3 is TGTGCCAGCAGCCCCGACAGGGGTTATAGCAATCAGCCCCAGCATTTT. This chain joins TRBV6-2 or TRBV6-3 and TRBJ1-5; 8 bases are shared with TRBD1. CDR3 length: 16 residues. Germline values: CDR1 MNHEY, CDR2 SVGEGT. After removal of 6 bases from V and 0 bases from J, the junction contained 7 bases not matched to a gene.

This clone has just one count. The chain links TRBV29-1 to TRBJ2-3; 9 nucleotides match TRBD2. There are 19 residues in the CDR3. From germline, CDR1 is SQVTM and CDR2 ANQGSEA. The V gene end was trimmed by 0 bases and the J gene end by 3 bases; junction bases not matched to a gene: 16. DNA of the CDR3: TGCAGCGTTGAAGACCCGGTTGATGGAGCGGGAGGCCTAACAGATACGCAGTATTTT. Its protein product is CSVEDPVDGAGGLTDTQYF.

The chain uses TRBV6-5 and TRBJ2-7; 10 bases agree with TRBD1. CDR3 length: 14 amino acids. Trimming removed 2 bases from V and 9 bases from J; junction bases left unmatched: 7. CDR1 MNHEY and CDR2 SVGAGI come from the germline V gene. CDR3 amino acids: CASSYDRGLSVQYF. The CDR3 DNA reads TGTGCCAGCAGTTACGACAGGGGGCTCTCCGTGCAGTACTTC.

The chain combines TRBV6-5 with TRBJ2-1; D might be TRBD2 (7 bases). V was trimmed by 8 bases and J by 3 bases, leaving 17 bases between them. This CDR3 has 15 residues. The germline CDR1 and CDR2 sequences are MNHEY and SVGAGI. In DNA, the CDR3 is TGTGCCAGCCTAGCGCGGGGGCAGGGCTACAATGAGCAGTTCTTC. It specifies CASLARGQGYNEQFF.

The chain joins TRBV7-9 to TRBJ1-1; the match to TRBD1 covers 11 bases. The CDR3 sequence is 13 residues long. In germline, CDR1 is SEHNR, CDR2 FQNEAQ (reference sequence). The CDR3 region is CAVGGTGGTEAFF. Here the CDR3 DNA reads TGTGCAGTTGGTGGGACAGGGGGCACTGAAGCTTTCTTT.

This clone was recorded only once. V usage is TRBV7-9 and J usage is TRBJ2-7; the D gene is possibly TRBD1 (5 bases). Trimming left V 4 bases short and J 3 bases short, with 13 bases between. CDR1 and CDR2 (germline): SEHNR, FQNEAQ (reference sequence). The length of the CDR3 is 14 residues. The CDR3 spells CASSSSQADYEQYF. For the CDR3, the DNA is TGTGCCAGCAGCTCGTCACAGGCGGACTACGAGCAGTACTTC.